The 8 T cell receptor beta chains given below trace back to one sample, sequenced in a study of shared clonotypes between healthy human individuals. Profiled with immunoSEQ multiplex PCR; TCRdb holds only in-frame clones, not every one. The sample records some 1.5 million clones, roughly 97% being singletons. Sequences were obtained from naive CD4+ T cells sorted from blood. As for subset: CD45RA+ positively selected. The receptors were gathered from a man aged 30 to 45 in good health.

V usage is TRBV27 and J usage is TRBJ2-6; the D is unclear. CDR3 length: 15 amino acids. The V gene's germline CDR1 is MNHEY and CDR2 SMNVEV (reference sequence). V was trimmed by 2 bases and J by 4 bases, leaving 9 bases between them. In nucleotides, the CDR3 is TGTGCCAGCAGTTTACGGTTTGACGGGGCCAACGTCCTGACTTTC. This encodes CASSLRFDGANVLTF.

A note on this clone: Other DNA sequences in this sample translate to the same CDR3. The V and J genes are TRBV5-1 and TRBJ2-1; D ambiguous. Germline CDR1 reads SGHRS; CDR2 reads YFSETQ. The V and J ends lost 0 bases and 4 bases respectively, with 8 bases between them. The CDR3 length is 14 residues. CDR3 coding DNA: TGCGCCAGCAGCTTGGGAACAGTTTACAATGAGCAGTTCTTC. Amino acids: CASSLGTVYNEQFF.

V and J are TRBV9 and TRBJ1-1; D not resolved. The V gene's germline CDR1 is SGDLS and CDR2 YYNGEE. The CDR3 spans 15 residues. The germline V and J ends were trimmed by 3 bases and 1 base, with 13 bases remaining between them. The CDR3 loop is CASSATGLANTEAFF. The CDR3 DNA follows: TGTGCCAGCAGCGCAACGGGCCTTGCGAACACTGAAGCTTTCTTT.

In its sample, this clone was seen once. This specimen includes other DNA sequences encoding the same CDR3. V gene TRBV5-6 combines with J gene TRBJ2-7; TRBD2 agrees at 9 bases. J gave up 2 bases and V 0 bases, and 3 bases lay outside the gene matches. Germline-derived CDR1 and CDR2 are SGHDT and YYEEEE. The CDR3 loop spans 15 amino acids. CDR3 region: CASSLVGGRAYEQYF. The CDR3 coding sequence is TGTGCCAGCAGCTTGGTGGGCGGGAGGGCCTACGAGCAGTACTTC.

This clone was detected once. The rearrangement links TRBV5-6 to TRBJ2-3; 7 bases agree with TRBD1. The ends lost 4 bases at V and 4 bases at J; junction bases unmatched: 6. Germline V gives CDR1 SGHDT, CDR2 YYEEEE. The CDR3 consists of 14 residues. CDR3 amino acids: CASSRGGPADTQYF. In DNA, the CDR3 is TGTGCCAGCAGCCGAGGGGGCCCGGCAGATACGCAGTATTTT.

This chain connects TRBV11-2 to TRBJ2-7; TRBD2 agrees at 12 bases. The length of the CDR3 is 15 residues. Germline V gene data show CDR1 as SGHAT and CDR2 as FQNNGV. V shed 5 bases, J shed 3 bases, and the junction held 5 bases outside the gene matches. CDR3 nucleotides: TGTGCCAGCAGCAAACTAGCGGGAGGTTTCTACGAGCAGTACTTC. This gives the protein CASSKLAGGFYEQYF.

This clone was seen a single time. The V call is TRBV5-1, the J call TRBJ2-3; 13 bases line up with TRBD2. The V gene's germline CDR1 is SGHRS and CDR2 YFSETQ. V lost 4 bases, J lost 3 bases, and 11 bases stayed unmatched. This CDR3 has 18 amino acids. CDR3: CASSRLPTSGRNTDTQYF. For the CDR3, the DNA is TGCGCCAGCAGCCGACTCCCGACTAGCGGGAGGAATACAGATACGCAGTATTTT.

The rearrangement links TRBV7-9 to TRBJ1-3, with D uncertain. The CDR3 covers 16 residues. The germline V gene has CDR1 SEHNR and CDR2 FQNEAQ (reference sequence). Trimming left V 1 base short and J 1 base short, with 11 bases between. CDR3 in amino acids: CASSLGWYTSGNTIYF. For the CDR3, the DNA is TGTGCCAGCAGCTTAGGCTGGTACACTTCTGGAAACACCATATATTTT.